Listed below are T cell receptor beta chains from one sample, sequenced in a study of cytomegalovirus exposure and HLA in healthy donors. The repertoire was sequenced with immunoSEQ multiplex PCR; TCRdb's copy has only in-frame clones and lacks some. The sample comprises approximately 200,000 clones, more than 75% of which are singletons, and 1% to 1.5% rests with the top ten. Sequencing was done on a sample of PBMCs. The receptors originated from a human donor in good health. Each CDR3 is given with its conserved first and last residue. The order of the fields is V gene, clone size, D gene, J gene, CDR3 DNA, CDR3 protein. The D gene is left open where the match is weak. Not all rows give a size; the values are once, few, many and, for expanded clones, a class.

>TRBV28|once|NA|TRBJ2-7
TGTGCCAGCAGTGTAAGCTACCATCCCTACGAGCAGTACTTC
CASSVSYHPYEQYF
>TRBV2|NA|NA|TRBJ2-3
TGTGCCAGCAAGAGGGAGGTCCGTGGAGATACGCAGTATTTT
CASKREVRGDTQYF
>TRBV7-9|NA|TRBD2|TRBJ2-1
TGTGCCAGCAGCACAAGACTAGCGGGCTCCTACAATGAGCAGTTCTTC
CASSTRLAGSYNEQFF
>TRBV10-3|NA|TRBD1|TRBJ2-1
TGTGCCATCAGGCCGGGACAGGGGGACAATGAGCAGTTCTTC
CAIRPGQGDNEQFF
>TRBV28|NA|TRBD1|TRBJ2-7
TGTGCCAGCAGTTACTTGGACAGGTTCTACGAGCAGTACTTC
CASSYLDRFYEQYF
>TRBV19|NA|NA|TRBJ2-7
TGTGCCAGTAGTGACGGTCCCCTTGGGGCCACTGACGAGCAGTACTTC
CASSDGPLGATDEQYF
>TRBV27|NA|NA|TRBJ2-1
TGTGCCAGCAGGGGAGGCGGGAACTCCTACAATGAGCAGTTCTTC
CASRGGGNSYNEQFF
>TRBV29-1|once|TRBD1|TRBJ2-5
TGCAGCGTTAGGGACAGGGGGGCATGGGAGACCCAGTACTTC
CSVRDRGAWETQYF
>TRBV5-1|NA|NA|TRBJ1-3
TGCGCCAGCAGCTTGCCACTACCCTCTGGAAACACCATATATTTT
CASSLPLPSGNTIYF
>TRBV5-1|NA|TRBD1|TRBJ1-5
TGCGCCAGCAGCTTGGCGAGGGTAATAGATGATTGGGACAGGGTTCAGATTAGCAATCAGCCCCAGCATTTT
CASSLARVIDDWDRVQISNQPQHF